These 4 T cell receptor beta chains were all obtained from the same sample, sequenced in a study of T cell repertoires in cytomegalovirus infection. Their antigens are not known. Each CDR3 protein is one row after TCRdb ran MiXCR on the reads. The table shows around 47,000 distinct CDR3 sequences, with around 19% occurring only once. Here the sequenced sample was CD8+ T cells from cultured PBMCs, taken from culture after CMV antigen stimulation. The receptor set was obtained from a human donor in good health (CMV status not recorded). Some clones in this sample may be carry-over from other donors' samples.

The chain couples TRBV2 to TRBJ1-2, with D tentatively TRBD1 (5 bases). The CDR3 runs to 12 residues. The V gene's germline CDR1 is SNHLY and CDR2 FYNNEI. Trimming removed 9 bases at V and 4 bases at J, with 12 bases between. CDR3 sequence: CARGGDIYGYTF. DNA for the CDR3: TGTGCCAGGGGGGGGGATATCTATGGCTACACCTTC.

The chain links TRBV7-9 to TRBJ1-1; D remains unclear. The ends were cut back, 0 bases at V and 5 bases at J, with 7 bases in the middle. The CDR3 has 13 amino acids. Germline V gene sequence: CDR1 SEHNR, CDR2 FQNEAQ (reference sequence). Here the CDR3 DNA reads TGTGCCAGCAGCTTAGCGGGAACTACTGAAGCTTTCTTT. Its protein product is CASSLAGTTEAFF.

The chain links TRBV7-9 to TRBJ2-1, with D possibly being TRBD2 (5 bases). Trimming took 5 bases from V and 6 from J, leaving 17 bases between them. CDR1 SEHNR and CDR2 FQNEAQ come from the germline V gene (reference sequence). The CDR3 runs to 15 residues. CDR3 amino acids: CASSLSRGFFNEQFF. In DNA, the CDR3 is TGTGCCAGCAGCCTTTCTCGAGGGTTCTTCAATGAGCAGTTCTTC.

This clonotype was counted a few times. The J gene is TRBJ2-1, the V gene TRBV4-1, with 12 nucleotides matching TRBD2. V shed 0 bases and J 5 bases; nucleotides not matched to a gene: 8. From germline, CDR1 is MGHRA and CDR2 YSYEKL. CDR3 length: 18 residues. The CDR3 protein is CASSQETSGGVPDNEQFF. In nucleotides, the CDR3 is TGCGCCAGCAGCCAAGAGACTAGCGGGGGAGTCCCGGACAATGAGCAGTTCTTC.